Presented here are 27 T cell receptor beta chains from one specimen sequenced in a study of blood T cell repertoires in COVID-19. Sequencing was performed with immunoSEQ multiplex PCR; in TCRdb, only in-frame clones are kept and a portion is missing. The sample has approximately 190,000 clones; 84% are singletons. What was sequenced was peripheral blood. These TCRs come from a woman between 70 and 85 years old with active or convalescent COVID-19.

The V and J genes are TRBV5-1 and TRBJ2-1; 7 bases are a match to TRBD1. In germline, CDR1 is SGHRS, CDR2 YFSETQ. The CDR3 has 15 amino acids. V gave up 0 bases and J gave up 2 bases; unmatched junction bases: 2. The CDR3 DNA is TGCGCCAGCAGCTTGGGGACAGGTACCTACAATGAGCAGTTCTTC. It is translated as CASSLGTGTYNEQFF.

The genes are TRBV19 and TRBJ2-7, with TRBD2 matching over 14 bases. This CDR3 spans 18 amino acids. The V gene's germline CDR1 is LNHDA and CDR2 SQIVND (reference sequence). J was trimmed by 6 bases and V by 5 bases; bases with no gene match: 15. In nucleotides, the CDR3 is TGTGCCAGTAGTGCCGGACTAGCGGGAGGCTCTAAGGGACGCGAGCAGTACTTC. It codes for CASSAGLAGGSKGREQYF.

The chain uses TRBV6-5 and TRBJ2-1, with D possibly being TRBD2 (5 bases). V dropped 2 bases and J dropped 4 bases, with 9 bases sitting between them. CDR3 length: 14 residues. Germline V gene sequence: CDR1 MNHEY, CDR2 SVGAGI. The CDR3 region is CASSYRGGYNEQFF. CDR3 in DNA: TGTGCCAGCAGTTACCGAGGCGGGTACAATGAGCAGTTCTTC.

The chain couples TRBV7-3 to TRBJ2-1; TRBD2 might be the D (6 bases). V lost 3 bases and J 6 bases, leaving 12 bases between the germline ends. The V gene's germline CDR1 is SGHTA and CDR2 FQGTGA. The CDR3 extends over 14 amino acids. The CDR3 region is CASSLGFSGNEQFF. The CDR3 DNA reads as TGTGCCAGCAGCTTGGGCTTTAGCGGCAATGAGCAGTTCTTC. Combining the CDR3 with reference TRBV7-3 and TRBJ2-1 gives the whole variable domain GAGVSQTPSNKVTEKGKYVELRCDPISGHTALYWYRQSLGQGPEFLIYFQGTGAADDSGLPNDRFFAVRPEGSVSTLKIQRTERGDSAVYLCASSLGFSGNEQFFGPGTRLTVL.

The chain has TRBV5-3 and TRBJ2-3; 8 bases fit TRBD2. TRBV5-3 qualifies as an ORF whose function is uncertain. This CDR3 is 15 amino acids long. The ends lost 5 bases at V and 5 bases at J; junction bases unmatched: 10. This chain's CDR3 is CARSLEREWVDTQYF. The DNA of the CDR3 is TGTGCCAGAAGTTTAGAGCGGGAGTGGGTAGATACGCAGTATTTT.

The rearrangement uses TRBV28 and TRBJ1-1, with 8 bases lining up with TRBD1. From germline, CDR1 is MDHEN and CDR2 SYDVKM. The CDR3 sequence is 14 residues long. The trim removed 3 bases at V and 11 bases at J, leaving 11 bases unmatched. Here the CDR3 DNA reads TGTGCCAGCAGTTTGGGGGGACAGGATTTCGGGGCTTTCTTT. Its translation: CASSLGGQDFGAFF.

The chain recombines TRBV14 with TRBJ2-3; 7 nucleotides align to TRBD1. From germline, CDR1 is SGHDN and CDR2 FVKESK. Unmatched junction bases numbered 10, after V lost 1 base and J lost 0 bases. CDR3 length: 18 amino acids. CDR3 sequence reads: CASSQGFAGTESTDTQYF. The CDR3 DNA sequence: TGTGCCAGCAGCCAAGGCTTCGCCGGGACAGAGAGCACAGATACGCAGTATTTT.

The rearrangement links TRBV11-2 to TRBJ2-5, with TRBD2 matching 10 bases. CDR1 and CDR2 (germline): SGHAT, FQNNGV. The CDR3 covers 16 residues. Unmatched junction bases numbered 10, after V lost 5 bases and J lost 4 bases. DNA for the CDR3: TGTGCCAGCAGCCCAAGCCGACTAGCGGGCTCAGAGACCCAGTACTTC. This gives the protein CASSPSRLAGSETQYF.

V usage is TRBV30 and J usage is TRBJ2-7; 8 bases are a match to TRBD2. Per germline, CDR1 GTSNPN and CDR2 SVGIG (reference sequence). Unmatched junction bases numbered 7, after V lost 5 bases and J lost 1 base. The CDR3 extends over 14 amino acids. In nucleotides, the CDR3 is TGTGCCTGGTCGGAACGGGAGGGATCCTACGAGCAGTACTTC. This codes for CAWSEREGSYEQYF.

V gene TRBV11-2 combines with J gene TRBJ2-7, with D perhaps matching TRBD1 (6 bases). The CDR3 covers 15 residues. Germline CDR1 reads SGHAT; CDR2 reads FQNNGV. V was pared by 6 bases and J by 2 bases, with 17 bases between. CDR3 in DNA: TGTGCCAGCAGTCTTAGAGGGGGTAGAGCCTACGAGCAGTACTTC. Its protein is CASSLRGGRAYEQYF.

This clone was found once. The chain couples TRBV6-5 to TRBJ2-1, with D possibly being TRBD2 (7 bases). V lost 2 bases and J 5 bases, leaving 13 bases between the germline ends. Germline V gene sequence: CDR1 MNHEY, CDR2 SVGAGI. The CDR3 totals 15 residues. The CDR3 loop reads CASSYRGGANNEQFF. CDR3 nucleotide sequence: TGTGCCAGCAGTTACAGGGGGGGGGCTAACAATGAGCAGTTCTTC.

This rearrangement joins TRBV19 to TRBJ1-6; TRBD1 is a possible D gene (5 bases). CDR1 is LNHDA, CDR2 SQIVND, per germline (reference sequence). V shed 4 bases and J shed 9 bases, with 16 bases lying between them. The CDR3 is 15 residues long. The CDR3 reads CASSSEGVGTSPLHF. The CDR3, as DNA: TGTGCCAGTAGTAGCGAAGGGGTAGGAACTTCACCCCTCCACTTT.

This clone was counted only a few times. The rearrangement joins TRBV10-3 to TRBJ1-2; TRBD1 might be the D (5 bases). Germline CDR1 reads ENHRY; CDR2 reads SYGVKD. V was shortened by 1 base and J by 12 bases, with 12 bases between the two germline ends. The CDR3 loop spans 12 amino acids. In nucleotides, the CDR3 is TGTGCCATCAGTGAGTTGCGGCGGGGCCACACCTTC. Protein: CAISELRRGHTF.

This chain joins TRBV25-1 and TRBJ1-6; 10 bases fit TRBD1. CDR1 and CDR2 (germline): MGHDK, SYGVNS. This CDR3 has 15 residues. V gave up 6 bases and J gave up 9 bases; unmatched junction bases: 8. The CDR3 spells CASSQRTGGVSPLHF. The DNA of the CDR3 is TGTGCCAGCAGCCAAAGGACAGGGGGAGTTTCACCCCTCCACTTT.

CDR3 coding DNA: TGTGCCAGCAGCGTAGGTAGGGGTGGGACCGGGGAGCTGTTTTTT. Amino acids: CASSVGRGGTGELFF. V usage is TRBV9 and J usage is TRBJ2-2, with a possible D match to TRBD1 (5 bases). With 0 bases removed from V and 5 bases from J, the gap between germline ends came to 11 bases. The CDR3 is 15 amino acids. From germline, CDR1 is SGDLS and CDR2 YYNGEE.

The V call is TRBV19, the J call TRBJ1-2; 11 bases are a match to TRBD1. V gave up 5 bases and J gave up 4 bases; unmatched junction bases: 9. Germline CDR1 LNHDA, CDR2 SQIVND (reference sequence). The CDR3 runs to 16 residues. As DNA, the CDR3 is TGTGCCAGTAGTGCGTTCCGGGACAGGGGGTCCTATGGCTACACCTTC. Its protein is CASSAFRDRGSYGYTF.

The chain employs TRBV5-5 and TRBJ1-5; the match to TRBD1 covers 9 bases. Germline V lookup: CDR1 SGHKS, CDR2 YYEKEE (reference sequence). CDR3 length: 13 residues. J gave up 5 bases and V 7 bases, and 4 bases lay outside the gene matches. The chain's CDR3 is CASGRDRDQPQHF. CDR3 in DNA: TGTGCCAGCGGGCGGGACAGGGATCAGCCCCAGCATTTT.

The chain uses TRBV3-1 (or the pseudogene TRBV3-2) and TRBJ1-1; no firm D call. Trimming removed 7 bases at V and 1 base at J, with 16 bases between. Germline CDR1 and CDR2: LGHDT and YNNKEL (reference sequence). The CDR3 runs 15 residues. This CDR3 reads CASNGGGGRNTEAFF. The CDR3 DNA is TGTGCCAGCAATGGAGGTGGCGGACGGAACACTGAAGCTTTCTTT.

CDR3 nucleotide sequence: TGTGCCACCAGCAGAGGGGGCGCGAACACTGAAGCTTTCTTT. Its protein is CATSRGGANTEAFF. The chain uses TRBV15 and TRBJ1-1, with D maybe TRBD1 (5 bases). The CDR3 totals 14 residues. Germline V CDR1 and CDR2: LNHNV, YYDKDF (reference sequence). V lost 1 base and J lost 1, with 7 bases in between.

The chain joins TRBV6-5 to TRBJ2-7; 10 bases map to TRBD1. The CDR3 is 14 amino acids. Germline trimming cut 4 bases from V and 3 bases from J; bases unmatched to any gene: 3. The germline CDR1 and CDR2 sequences are MNHEY and SVGAGI. CDR3 sequence: CASSWTGGSYEQYF. The DNA of the CDR3 is TGTGCCAGCAGTTGGACAGGGGGAAGCTACGAGCAGTACTTC.

The chain uses TRBV9 and TRBJ1-1; D is possibly TRBD1 (5 bases). Germline V gives CDR1 SGDLS, CDR2 YYNGEE. The CDR3 contains 16 residues. Trimming cost V 5 bases and J 0 bases, with 17 bases left between them. For the CDR3, the DNA is TGTGCCAGCAGGCCCTTGTCAGGGAGGATGAACACTGAAGCTTTCTTT. Translation: CASRPLSGRMNTEAFF.

With regard to this clone: This CDR3 is also generated by other DNA sequences in the sample. The CDR3 spells CASSSGTGGTGELFF. The CDR3 nucleotides read TGCGCCAGCAGCTCCGGGACAGGGGGAACCGGGGAGCTGTTTTTT. V gene TRBV5-1 combines with J gene TRBJ2-2, with 11 bases lining up with TRBD1. CDR1 is SGHRS, CDR2 YFSETQ, per germline. J gave up 5 bases and V 3 bases, and 3 bases lay outside the gene matches. This CDR3 region has 15 residues.

The chain recombines TRBV28 with TRBJ2-7; D possibly corresponds to TRBD2 (6 bases). Trimming shortened V by 6 bases and J by 7 bases, and 16 bases separated the two germline ends. The CDR3 length is 13 residues. CDR1 is MDHEN and CDR2 is SYDVKM in the germline V gene. The CDR3 is CASSTAGLGEQYF. CDR3 nucleotides: TGTGCCAGCAGCACCGCGGGGCTAGGTGAGCAGTACTTC.

The gene calls are TRBV11-2 and TRBJ2-5; TRBD1 agrees at 10 bases. The CDR3 contains 16 residues. Per germline, CDR1 SGHAT and CDR2 FQNNGV. V lost 6 bases to trimming and J lost 4 bases; unmatched junction nucleotides: 11. DNA for the CDR3: TGTGCCAGCAGGCCGACGACAGGGGGCTTTATAGAGACCCAGTACTTC. Protein sequence: CASRPTTGGFIETQYF.

The chain couples TRBV28 to TRBJ2-5, with D tentatively TRBD1 (6 bases). Germline values: CDR1 MDHEN, CDR2 SYDVKM. The CDR3 loop spans 13 amino acids. The V end lost 6 bases, the J end lost 6 bases, and 14 bases lay between the germline ends. CDR3 nucleotide sequence: TGTGCCAGCAGGGGGACATACCTTAAGACCCAGTACTTC. This codes for CASRGTYLKTQYF.

As concerns this clone: A junction boundary mismatches the germline segment, possibly from a read error. J is TRBJ2-7 and V is TRBV5-1, with D possibly TRBD1 on 6 matching bases. The germline CDR1 and CDR2 sequences are SGHRS and YFSETQ. CDR3 length: 20 amino acids. CDR3 loop: CASGLDFDRSQGFYSYEQYF. CDR3 DNA sequence: TGCGCCAGCGGCTTAGATTTCGACAGGAGCCAAGGGTTTTACTCCTACGAGCAGTACTTC.

The rearrangement links TRBV9 to TRBJ2-3, with TRBD2 matching over 8 bases. CDR3 length equals 15 residues. J was trimmed by 2 bases and V by 0 bases; bases with no gene match: 2. Looked up from germline, CDR1 is SGDLS and CDR2 is YYNGEE. The CDR3 nucleotides are TGTGCCAGCAGCGTAGCGGGAGGGCTCACAGATACGCAGTATTTT. It specifies CASSVAGGLTDTQYF.